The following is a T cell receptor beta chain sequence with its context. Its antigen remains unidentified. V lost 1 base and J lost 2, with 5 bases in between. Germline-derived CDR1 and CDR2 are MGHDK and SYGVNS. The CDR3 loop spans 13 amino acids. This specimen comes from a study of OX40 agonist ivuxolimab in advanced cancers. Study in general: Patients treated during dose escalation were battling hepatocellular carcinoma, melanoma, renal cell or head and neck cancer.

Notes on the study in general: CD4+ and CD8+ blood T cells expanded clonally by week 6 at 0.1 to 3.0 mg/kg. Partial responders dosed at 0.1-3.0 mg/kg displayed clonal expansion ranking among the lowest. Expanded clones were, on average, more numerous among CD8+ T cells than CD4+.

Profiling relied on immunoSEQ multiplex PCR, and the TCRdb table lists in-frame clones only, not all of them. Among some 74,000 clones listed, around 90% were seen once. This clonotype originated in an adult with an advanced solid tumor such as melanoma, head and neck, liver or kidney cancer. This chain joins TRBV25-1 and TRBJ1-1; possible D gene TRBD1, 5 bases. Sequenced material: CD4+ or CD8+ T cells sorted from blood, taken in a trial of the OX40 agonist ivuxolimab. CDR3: CASSEWDNTEAFF. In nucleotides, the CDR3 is TGTGCCAGCAGTGAATGGGACAACACTGAAGCTTTCTTT.